This T cell receptor (beta chain) was sequenced for a study of T cells after somatic rescue of genetic block. V was shortened by 6 bases and J by 1 base, with 13 bases between the two germline ends. The CDR3 has 14 amino acids. The germline CDR1 and CDR2 sequences are SGHTA and FQGTGA. The method was immunoSEQ multiplex PCR; TCRdb's version includes in-frame clones alone and lacks a portion of them. The sample shows about 6,800 clones, 81% of them seen only once. The sequencing input was peripheral blood mononuclear cells (PBMCs). The clonotype was recovered from a boy younger than 18. The chain is built from TRBV7-3 and TRBJ2-7; the D is unclear. The CDR3 nucleotides read TGTGCCAGCAGTCCTGGGGTGGGTTCCTACGAGCAGTACTTC. Translation: CASSPGVGSYEQYF.